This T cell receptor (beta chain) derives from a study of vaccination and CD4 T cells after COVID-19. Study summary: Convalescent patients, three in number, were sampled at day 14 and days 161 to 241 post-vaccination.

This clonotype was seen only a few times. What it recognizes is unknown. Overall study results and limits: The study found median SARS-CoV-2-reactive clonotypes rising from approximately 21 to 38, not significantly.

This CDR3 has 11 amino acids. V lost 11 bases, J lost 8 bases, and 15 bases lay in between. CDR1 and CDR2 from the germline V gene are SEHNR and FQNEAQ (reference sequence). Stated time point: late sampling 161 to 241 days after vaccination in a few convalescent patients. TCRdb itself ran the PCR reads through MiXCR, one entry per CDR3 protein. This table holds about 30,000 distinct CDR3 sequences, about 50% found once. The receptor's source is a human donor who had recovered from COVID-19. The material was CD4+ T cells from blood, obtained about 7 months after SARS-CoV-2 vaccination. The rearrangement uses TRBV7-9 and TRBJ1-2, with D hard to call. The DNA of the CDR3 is TGTGCCTCCACGGGATCAAGAGGCTACACCTTC. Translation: CASTGSRGYTF.